The present TCR beta chain was sequenced within a study of long-term antiretroviral therapy in people with HIV. Study-level points and caveats: Repertoires from HIV showed CDR3 length ranges narrower than those of controls. There were no data on ART adherence, viral resistance or therapy changes, a gap that limits inferences about post-ART repertoire changes. Post-ART, diversity grew, though it stayed under transplant donor control levels. Pre-ART expanded TRB clones stayed dominant throughout, though often decreasing after ART.

The V gene's germline CDR1 is SGDLS and CDR2 YYNGEE. J was trimmed by 4 bases and V by 1 base; bases with no gene match: 6. CDR3 size: 17 residues. In regard to this clone: Its antigen is still unknown.

Running of the v3.0 immunoSEQ assay took place at survey level. Sequencing was performed with immunoSEQ multiplex PCR; in TCRdb, only in-frame clones are kept and a portion is missing. The sample lists roughly 20,000 clones, about nine tenths occurring once. The chain is built from TRBV9 and TRBJ2-6; 9 bases are shared with TRBD1. The sample was unsorted PBMCs, taken 0.5 years after starting antiretroviral therapy. The clonotype was recovered from a man aged 40-55 years with HIV. CDR3 nucleotide sequence: TGTGCCAGCAGCGTATGGGGACAGGGCACCGGGGCCAACGTCCTGACTTTC. It yields the protein CASSVWGQGTGANVLTF.